This passage covers 9 T cell receptor beta chains from one sample sequenced in a study of shared T cell receptors in the human thymus. Here immunoSEQ multiplex PCR was the method, and the copy in TCRdb shows in-frame clones only, minus some. This sample has fewer than 700,000 clones, with 85% to 90% found just once. Separately, the same data were catalogued under a study of human thymus T cells.

The sample was thymocytes. These receptors all stem from a boy younger than two with a congenital heart defect.

The chain links TRBV9 to TRBJ2-5; D remains ambiguous. The CDR3 consists of 16 residues. The germline gives CDR1 SGDLS, CDR2 YYNGEE. Between the trimmed V and J ends, which lost 0 bases and 1 base, there was a span of 13 bases. CDR3 loop: CASSVGPVSPQETQYF. In nucleotides, the CDR3 is TGTGCCAGCAGCGTAGGGCCAGTGTCGCCCCAAGAGACCCAGTACTTC.

The rearrangement uses TRBV4-1 and TRBJ2-7, with 11 bases identical to TRBD2. The CDR3 is 17 amino acids. V dropped 0 bases and J dropped 3; count of bases not matched to a gene: 7. Germline V gives CDR1 MGHRA, CDR2 YSYEKL. The CDR3, as DNA: TGCGCCAGCAGCCAAGATGAGCTAGCGGGGGGCCTCTACGAGCAGTACTTC. It yields the protein CASSQDELAGGLYEQYF.

This rearrangement joins TRBV7-8 to TRBJ2-1, with a tentative D call TRBD1 (5 bases). Germline V gene sequence: CDR1 SGHVS, CDR2 FQNEAQ. Trimming left V 6 bases short and J 5 bases short, with 17 bases between. This CDR3 has 15 residues. CDR3 nucleotides: TGTGCCAGCAGGTCAGGGATTGCGGCGGACAATGAGCAGTTCTTC. This translates into CASRSGIAADNEQFF.

CDR3 loop: CASSQGGTSGRGGEQYF. CDR3 coding DNA: TGCGCCAGCTCCCAAGGGGGAACTAGCGGGAGAGGGGGCGAGCAGTACTTC. V gene TRBV10-2 combines with J gene TRBJ2-7, with TRBD2 matching 11 bases. In germline, CDR1 is WSHSY, CDR2 SAAADI. There are 17 residues in the CDR3. Germline trimming cut 8 bases from V and 6 bases from J; bases unmatched to any gene: 18.

This sequence joins TRBV12-5 and TRBJ2-6; 9 bases are shared with TRBD1. The CDR3 extends over 16 amino acids. From germline, CDR1 is LGHNT and CDR2 FRNRAP. The trim removed 8 bases at V and 1 base at J, leaving 6 bases unmatched. The CDR3 coding sequence is TGTGCTAGTCATACAGGGGGCATTTCTGGGGCCAACGTCCTGACTTTC. This codes for CASHTGGISGANVLTF.

The V gene is TRBV11-2, the J gene TRBJ2-7; the D gene is possibly TRBD1 (5 bases). The germline gives CDR1 SGHAT, CDR2 FQNNGV. V dropped 0 bases and J dropped 2 bases, with 14 bases sitting between them. The CDR3 length is 16 residues. CDR3 loop: CASSLDLGQDPYEQYF. The CDR3 nucleotides are TGTGCCAGCAGCTTAGATTTGGGGCAGGACCCCTACGAGCAGTACTTC.

This rearrangement joins TRBV16 to TRBJ1-5; the D is unclear. This CDR3 comprises 16 residues. V was clipped by 1 base and J by 2 bases, with 12 bases between them. Looked up from germline, CDR1 is KGHSY and CDR2 is FQNENV. The CDR3 loop is CASSQCGGYGNQPQHF. As DNA, the CDR3 is TGTGCCAGCAGCCAATGCGGAGGGTACGGCAATCAGCCCCAGCATTTT.

The chain employs TRBV4-1 and TRBJ1-5, with 7 bases matching TRBD1. Germline-derived CDR1 and CDR2 are MGHRA and YSYEKL. After removal of 4 bases from V and 7 bases from J, the junction contained 10 bases not matched to a gene. The CDR3 is 15 residues long. The CDR3 spells CASSPSYRGRQPQHF. The CDR3 DNA follows: TGCGCCAGCAGCCCCTCATACAGGGGACGACAGCCCCAGCATTTT.

This chain connects TRBV21-1 to TRBJ2-7; TRBD1 is the table's D call, not checked against the DNA. TRBV21-1 is listed as a pseudogene. The CDR3 is made up of 16 amino acids. CDR3 nucleotide sequence: TGTGCCAGCAGCAAAGAAGGGGTCGGGACACCCTACGAGCAGTACTTC. As protein: CASSKEGVGTPYEQYF.